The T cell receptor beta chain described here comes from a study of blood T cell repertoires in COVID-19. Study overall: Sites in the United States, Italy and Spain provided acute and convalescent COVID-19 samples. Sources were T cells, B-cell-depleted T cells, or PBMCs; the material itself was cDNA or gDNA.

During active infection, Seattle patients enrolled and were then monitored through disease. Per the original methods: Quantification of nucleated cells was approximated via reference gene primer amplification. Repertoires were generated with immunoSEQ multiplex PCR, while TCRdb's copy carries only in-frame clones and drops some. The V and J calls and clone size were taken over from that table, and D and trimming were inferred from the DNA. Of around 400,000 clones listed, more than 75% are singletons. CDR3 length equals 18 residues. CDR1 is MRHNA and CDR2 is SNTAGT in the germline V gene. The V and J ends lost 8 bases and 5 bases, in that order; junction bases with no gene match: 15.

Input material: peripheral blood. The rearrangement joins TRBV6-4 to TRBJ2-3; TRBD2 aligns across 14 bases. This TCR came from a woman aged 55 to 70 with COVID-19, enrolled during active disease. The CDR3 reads CASHPRTSGGRALDTQYF. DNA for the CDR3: TGTGCCAGCCACCCTAGGACTAGCGGGGGGCGGGCTTTAGATACGCAGTATTTT.